Listed below are T cell receptor beta chains from one sample, sequenced in a study of shared clonotypes between healthy human individuals. TCRdb's copy holds only in-frame clones and misses some; the assay was immunoSEQ multiplex PCR. The sample has about 2.2 million clones, around 93% seen once. The sample was naive CD8+ T cells from PBMCs. These receptors originate from a man between 18 and 29 years old in good health. Some clones in this sample may be carry-over from other donors' samples. The conserved cysteine and the conserved F or W are not part of the CDR3 here. Each record gives: CDR3 length, V gene, J gene, CDR3 protein.

>13|TRBV19|TRBJ2-7
ASSIGGIPSYEQY
>14|TRBV28|TRBJ1-1
ASSLGGLGMNTEAF
>16|TRBV28|TRBJ1-4
ASSLGPILTRLGEKLF
>12|TRBV4-1|TRBJ1-4
ASSQEGARGKLF
>10|TRBV28|TRBJ2-1
ASSLEYNEQF
>13|TRBV13|TRBJ2-2
ASSFPGEDTGELF
>14|TRBV4-1|TRBJ2-5
ASSQVGKGFPETQY
>13|TRBV27|TRBJ2-7
ASSSIPEAYNEQY
>13|TRBV19|TRBJ1-5
ASSMMVGGNQPQH
>13|TRBV10-1|TRBJ2-1
ASSESPNRNNEQF
>13|TRBV27|TRBJ1-1
ASSIRQGGNTEAF
>9|TRBV29-1|TRBJ2-1
SVRTVNEQF
>13|TRBV6-4|TRBJ2-3
ASRREREGTDTQY
>9|TRBV29-1|TRBJ1-2
SGEGVDGYT
>13|TRBV7-9|TRBJ2-1
ASSSGQGRYNEQF
>13|TRBV7-9|TRBJ2-7
ASSAGLAASYEQY
>11|TRBV19|TRBJ2-2
ASSIDYTGELF
>13|TRBV11-2|TRBJ1-1
ASSLGAGGNTEAF
>12|TRBV27|TRBJ2-7
ASSLWTGVYEQY
>9|TRBV7-9|TRBJ2-6
ASSQANVLT
>13|TRBV4-1|TRBJ1-2
ASSQGQGAVYGYT
>11|TRBV13|TRBJ1-1
ASSHGTHTEAF
>12|TRBV27|TRBJ2-1
ASSAGTGVKQQF
>10|TRBV10-3|TRBJ2-7
AISGTADEQY
>12|TRBV5-4|TRBJ1-2
ASSLRGANYGYT
>11|TRBV27|TRBJ2-7
ASSLSSTYEQY
>14|TRBV11-2|TRBJ1-3
ASSLGQAGSGNTIY
>11|TRBV30|TRBJ1-5
AWSVSGNQPQH
>17|TRBV7-9|TRBJ2-7
ASSSRERLRARDPYEQY
>16|TRBV7-9|TRBJ2-1
ASSLASGRESPGYEQF